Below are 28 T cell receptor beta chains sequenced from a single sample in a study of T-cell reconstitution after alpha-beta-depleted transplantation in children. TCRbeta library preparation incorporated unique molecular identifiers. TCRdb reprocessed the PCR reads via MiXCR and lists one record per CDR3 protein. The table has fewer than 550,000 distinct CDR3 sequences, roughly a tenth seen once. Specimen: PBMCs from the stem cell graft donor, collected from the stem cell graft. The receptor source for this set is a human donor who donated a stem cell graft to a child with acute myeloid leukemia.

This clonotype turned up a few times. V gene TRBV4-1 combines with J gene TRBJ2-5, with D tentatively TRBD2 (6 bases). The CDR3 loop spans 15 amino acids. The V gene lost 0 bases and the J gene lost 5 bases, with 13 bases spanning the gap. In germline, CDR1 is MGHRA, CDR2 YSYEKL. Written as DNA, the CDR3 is TGCGCCAGCAGCCAAGAACCGGGAGTGTTGGAGACCCAGTACTTC. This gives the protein CASSQEPGVLETQYF.

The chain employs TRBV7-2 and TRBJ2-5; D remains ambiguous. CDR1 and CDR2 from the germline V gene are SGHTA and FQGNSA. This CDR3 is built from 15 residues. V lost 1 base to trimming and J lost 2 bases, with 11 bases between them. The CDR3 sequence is CASSLGVGRQETQYF. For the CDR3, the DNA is TGTGCCAGCAGCTTAGGGGTAGGAAGGCAAGAGACCCAGTACTTC. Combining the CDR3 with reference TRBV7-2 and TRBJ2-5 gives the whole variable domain GAGVSQSPSNKVTEKGKDVELRCDPISGHTALYWYRQSLGQGLEFLIYFQGNSAPDKSGLPSDRFSAERTGGSVSTLTIQRTQQEDSAVYLCASSLGVGRQETQYFGPGTRLLVL.

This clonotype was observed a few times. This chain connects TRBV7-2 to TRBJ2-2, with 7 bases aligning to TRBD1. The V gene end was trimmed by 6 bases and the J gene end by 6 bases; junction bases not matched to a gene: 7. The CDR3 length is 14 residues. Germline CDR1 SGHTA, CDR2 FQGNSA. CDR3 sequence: CASRPNRGAGELFF. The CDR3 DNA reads TGTGCCAGCAGGCCTAACAGGGGCGCCGGGGAGCTGTTTTTT.

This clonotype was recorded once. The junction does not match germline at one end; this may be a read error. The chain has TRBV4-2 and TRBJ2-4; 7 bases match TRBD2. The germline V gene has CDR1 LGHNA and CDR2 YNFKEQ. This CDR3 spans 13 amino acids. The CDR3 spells CASSPGVGTISFF. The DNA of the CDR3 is TGTGCCAGCAGCCCCGGGGTCGGGACTATATCTTTCTTC.

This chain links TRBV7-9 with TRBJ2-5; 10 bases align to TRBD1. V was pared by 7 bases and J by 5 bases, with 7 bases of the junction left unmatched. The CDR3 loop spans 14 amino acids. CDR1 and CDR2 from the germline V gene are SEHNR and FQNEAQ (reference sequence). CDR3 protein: CASNSMGQGETQYF. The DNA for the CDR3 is TGTGCCAGCAATTCCATGGGACAGGGGGAGACCCAGTACTTC.

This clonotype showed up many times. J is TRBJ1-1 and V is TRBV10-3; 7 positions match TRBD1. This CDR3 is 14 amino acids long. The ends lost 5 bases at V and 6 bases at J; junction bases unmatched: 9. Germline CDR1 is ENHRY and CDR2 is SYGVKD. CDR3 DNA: TGTGCCATCAGTCAGCAAGGGGGCAGGGCTGAAGCTTTCTTT. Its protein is CAISQQGGRAEAFF.

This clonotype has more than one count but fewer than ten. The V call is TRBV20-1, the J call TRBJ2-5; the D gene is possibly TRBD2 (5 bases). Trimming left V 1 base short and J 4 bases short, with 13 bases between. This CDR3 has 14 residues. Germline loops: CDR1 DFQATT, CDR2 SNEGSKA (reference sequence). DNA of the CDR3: TGCAGTGCTAGAGTCTTCGGTGAGGGAGAGACCCAGTACTTC. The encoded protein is CSARVFGEGETQYF.

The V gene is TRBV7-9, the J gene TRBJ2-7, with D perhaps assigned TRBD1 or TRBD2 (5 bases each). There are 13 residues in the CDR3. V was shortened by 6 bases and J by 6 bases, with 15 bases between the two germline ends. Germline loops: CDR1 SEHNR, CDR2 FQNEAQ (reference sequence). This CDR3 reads CASRRDLTGEQYV. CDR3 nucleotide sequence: TGTGCCAGCAGACGGGACCTGACGGGCGAGCAGTACGTC.

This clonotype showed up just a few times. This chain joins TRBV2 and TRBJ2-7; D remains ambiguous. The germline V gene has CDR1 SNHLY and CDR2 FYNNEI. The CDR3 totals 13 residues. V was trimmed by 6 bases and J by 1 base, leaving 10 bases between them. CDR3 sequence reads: CASRAIGSYEQYF. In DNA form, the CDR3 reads TGTGCCAGCAGAGCGATTGGGTCCTACGAGCAGTACTTC.

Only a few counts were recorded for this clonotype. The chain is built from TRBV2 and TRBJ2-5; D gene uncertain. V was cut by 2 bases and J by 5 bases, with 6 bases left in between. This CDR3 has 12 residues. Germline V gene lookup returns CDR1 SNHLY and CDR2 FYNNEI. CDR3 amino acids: CASSERVETQYF. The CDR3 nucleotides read TGTGCCAGCAGTGAAAGGGTCGAGACCCAGTACTTC.

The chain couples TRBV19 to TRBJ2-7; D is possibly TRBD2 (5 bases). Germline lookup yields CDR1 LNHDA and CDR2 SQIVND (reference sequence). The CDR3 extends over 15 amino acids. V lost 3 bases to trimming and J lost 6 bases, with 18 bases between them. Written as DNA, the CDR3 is TGTGCCAGTAGTATTGCGATAGCGATTGGTTCCGAGCAGTACTTC. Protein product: CASSIAIAIGSEQYF.

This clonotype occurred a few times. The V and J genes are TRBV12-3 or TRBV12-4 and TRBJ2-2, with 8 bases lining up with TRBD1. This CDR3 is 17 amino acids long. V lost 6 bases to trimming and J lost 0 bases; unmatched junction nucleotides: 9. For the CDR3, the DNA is TGTGCCAGCAGCCCGGACAGGGCAAAAGCGAACACCGGGGAGCTGTTTTTT. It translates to CASSPDRAKANTGELFF.

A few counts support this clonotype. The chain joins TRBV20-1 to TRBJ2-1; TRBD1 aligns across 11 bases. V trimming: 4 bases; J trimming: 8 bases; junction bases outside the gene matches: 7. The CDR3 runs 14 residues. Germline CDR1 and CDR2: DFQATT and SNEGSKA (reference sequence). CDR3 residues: CSATSGQGVYEQFF. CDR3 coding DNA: TGCAGTGCTACCTCGGGACAGGGGGTCTATGAGCAGTTCTTC.

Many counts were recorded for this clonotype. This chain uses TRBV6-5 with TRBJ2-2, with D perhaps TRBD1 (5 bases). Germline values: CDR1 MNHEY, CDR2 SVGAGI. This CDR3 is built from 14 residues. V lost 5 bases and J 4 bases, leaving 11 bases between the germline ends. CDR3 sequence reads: CASSRQGVTGELFF. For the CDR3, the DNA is TGTGCCAGCAGTCGTCAAGGGGTCACCGGGGAGCTGTTTTTT.

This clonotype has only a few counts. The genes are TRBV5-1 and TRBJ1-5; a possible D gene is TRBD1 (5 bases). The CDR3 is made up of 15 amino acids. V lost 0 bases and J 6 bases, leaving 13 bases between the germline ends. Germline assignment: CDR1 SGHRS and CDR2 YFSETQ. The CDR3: CASSLAAGSGQPQHF. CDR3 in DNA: TGCGCCAGCAGCTTGGCGGCAGGGTCCGGTCAGCCCCAGCATTTT.

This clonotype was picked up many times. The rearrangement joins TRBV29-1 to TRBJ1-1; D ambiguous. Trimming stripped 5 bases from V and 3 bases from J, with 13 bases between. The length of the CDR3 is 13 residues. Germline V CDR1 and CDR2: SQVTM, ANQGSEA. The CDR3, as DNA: TGCAGCGTTTGCGGAAGTGTGGACACTGAAGCTTTCTTT. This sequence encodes CSVCGSVDTEAFF.

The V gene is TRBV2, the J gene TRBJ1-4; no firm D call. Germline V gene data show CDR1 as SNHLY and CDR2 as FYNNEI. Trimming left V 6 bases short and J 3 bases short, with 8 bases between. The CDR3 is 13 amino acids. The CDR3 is CASRARSNEKLFF. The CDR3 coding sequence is TGTGCCAGCAGGGCCCGCTCTAATGAAAAACTGTTTTTT. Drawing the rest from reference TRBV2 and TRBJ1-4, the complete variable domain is EPEVTQTPSHQVTQMGQEVILRCVPISNHLYFYWYRQILGQKVEFLVSFYNNEISEKSEIFDDQFSVERPDGSNFTLKIRSTKLEDSAMYFCASRARSNEKLFFGSGTQLSVL.

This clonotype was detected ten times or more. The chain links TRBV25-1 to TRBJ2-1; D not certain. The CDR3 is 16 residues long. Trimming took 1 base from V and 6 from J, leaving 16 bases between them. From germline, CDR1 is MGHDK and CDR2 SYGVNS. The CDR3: CASSESGVIPPNEQFF. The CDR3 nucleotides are TGTGCCAGCAGTGAATCGGGCGTTATCCCACCCAATGAGCAGTTCTTC.

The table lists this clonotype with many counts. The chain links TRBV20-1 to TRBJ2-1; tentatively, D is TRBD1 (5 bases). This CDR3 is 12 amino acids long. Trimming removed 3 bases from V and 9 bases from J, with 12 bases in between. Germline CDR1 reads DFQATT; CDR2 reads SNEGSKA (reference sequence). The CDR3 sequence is CSARAQVIEQFF. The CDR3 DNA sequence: TGCAGTGCTAGGGCACAGGTTATTGAGCAGTTCTTC.

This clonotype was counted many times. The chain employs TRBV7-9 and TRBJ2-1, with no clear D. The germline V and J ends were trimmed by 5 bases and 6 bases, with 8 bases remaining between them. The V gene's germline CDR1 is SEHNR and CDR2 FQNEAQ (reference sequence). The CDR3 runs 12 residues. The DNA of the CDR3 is TGTGCCAGCAGCCCGACCTTCAATGAGCAGTTCTTC. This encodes CASSPTFNEQFF. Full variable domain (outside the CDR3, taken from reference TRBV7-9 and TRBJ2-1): DTGVSQNPRHKITKRGQNVTFRCDPISEHNRLYWYRQTLGQGPEFLTYFQNEAQLEKSRLLSDRFSAERPKGSFSTLEIQRTEQGDSAMYLCASSPTFNEQFFGPGTRLTVL.

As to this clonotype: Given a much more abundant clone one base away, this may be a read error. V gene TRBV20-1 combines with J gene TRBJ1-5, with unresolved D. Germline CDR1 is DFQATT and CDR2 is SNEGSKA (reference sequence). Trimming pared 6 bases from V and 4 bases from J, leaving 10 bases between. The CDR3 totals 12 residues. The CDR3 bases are TGCAGTGCCCCCTTACGGAATCAGCCCCAGCATTTT. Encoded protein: CSAPLRNQPQHF.

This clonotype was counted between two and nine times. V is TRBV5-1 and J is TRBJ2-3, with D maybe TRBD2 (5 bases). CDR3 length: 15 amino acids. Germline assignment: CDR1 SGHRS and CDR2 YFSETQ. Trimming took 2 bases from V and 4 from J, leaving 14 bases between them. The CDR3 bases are TGCGCCAGCAGCTTCGGGCTAGCTAATGCAGATACGCAGTATTTT. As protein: CASSFGLANADTQYF.

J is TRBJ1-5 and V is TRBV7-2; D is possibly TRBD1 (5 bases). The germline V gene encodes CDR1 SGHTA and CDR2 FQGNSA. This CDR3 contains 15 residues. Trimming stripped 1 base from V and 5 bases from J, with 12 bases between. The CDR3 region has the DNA TGTGCCAGCAGCTTAGTGGGGCTGTTGCATCAGCCCCAGCATTTT. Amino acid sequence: CASSLVGLLHQPQHF.

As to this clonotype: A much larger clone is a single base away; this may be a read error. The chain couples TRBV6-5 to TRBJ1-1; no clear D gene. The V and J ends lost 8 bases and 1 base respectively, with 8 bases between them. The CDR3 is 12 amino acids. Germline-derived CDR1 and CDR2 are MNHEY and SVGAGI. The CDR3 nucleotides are TGTGCCAGCCTCACAGAGAACACTGAAGCTTTCTTT. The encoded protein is CASLTENTEAFF.

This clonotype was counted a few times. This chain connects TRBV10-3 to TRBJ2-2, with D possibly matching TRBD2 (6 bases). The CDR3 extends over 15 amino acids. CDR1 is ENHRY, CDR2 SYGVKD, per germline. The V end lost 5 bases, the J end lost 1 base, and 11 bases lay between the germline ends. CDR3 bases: TGTGCCATCAGTTCGGGAGACCTGAACACCGGGGAGCTGTTTTTT. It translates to CAISSGDLNTGELFF.

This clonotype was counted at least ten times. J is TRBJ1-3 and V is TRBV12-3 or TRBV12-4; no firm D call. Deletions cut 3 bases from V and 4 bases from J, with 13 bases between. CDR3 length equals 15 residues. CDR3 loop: CASSLAGLSGNTIYF. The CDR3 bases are TGTGCCAGCAGTTTGGCCGGGTTGTCCGGAAACACCATATATTTT.

The CDR3 DNA reads TGTGCCAGCAGTTTTAAACCCGGGGACCCCCGATACAATGAGCAGTTCTTC. It yields the protein CASSFKPGDPRYNEQFF. The chain is built from TRBV6-2 or TRBV6-3 and TRBJ2-1; the D gene could be TRBD1 or TRBD2 (5 bases each). CDR3 length: 17 residues. Germline V gives CDR1 MNHEY, CDR2 SVGEGT. The V end was cut by 4 bases, the J end by 4 bases, with 20 bases between.

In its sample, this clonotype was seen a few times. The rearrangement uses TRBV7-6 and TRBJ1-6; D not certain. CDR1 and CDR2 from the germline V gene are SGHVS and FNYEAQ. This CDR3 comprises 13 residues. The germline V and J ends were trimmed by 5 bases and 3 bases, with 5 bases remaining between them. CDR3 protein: CASSVNYNSPLHF. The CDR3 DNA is TGTGCCAGCAGCGTAAACTATAATTCACCCCTCCACTTT. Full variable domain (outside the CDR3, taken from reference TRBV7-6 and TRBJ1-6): GAGVSQSPRYKVTKRGQDVALRCDPISGHVSLYWYRQALGQGPEFLTYFNYEAQQDKSGLPNDRFSAERPEGSISTLTIQRTEQRDSAMYRCASSVNYNSPLHFGNGTRLTVT.